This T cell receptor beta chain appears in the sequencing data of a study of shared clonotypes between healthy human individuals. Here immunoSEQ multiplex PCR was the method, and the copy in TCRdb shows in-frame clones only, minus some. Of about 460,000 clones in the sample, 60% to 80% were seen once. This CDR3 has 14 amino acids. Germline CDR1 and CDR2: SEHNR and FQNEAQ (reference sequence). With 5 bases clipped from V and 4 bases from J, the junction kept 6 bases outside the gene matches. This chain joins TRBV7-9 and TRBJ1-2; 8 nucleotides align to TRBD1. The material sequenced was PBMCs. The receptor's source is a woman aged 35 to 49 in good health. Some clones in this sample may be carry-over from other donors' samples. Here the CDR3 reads CASSAGQVLYGYTF. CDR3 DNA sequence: TGTGCCAGCAGCGCGGGACAGGTCCTCTATGGCTACACCTTC.